These 10 T cell receptor beta chains share one sample of origin, sequenced in a study of graft-versus-host responses after intestinal transplantation. TCRdb's copy holds only in-frame clones and misses some; the assay was immunoSEQ multiplex PCR. The sample contains about 16,000 clones, around 90% of which appear only once. Sequenced here: PBMCs, sampled around 110 days after intestinal transplant. Every receptor here comes from a human patient who received an intestinal transplant, so some T cells may come from the graft donor.

On this clone itself: The sample carries other DNA sequences with the same CDR3. The J gene is TRBJ1-3, the V gene TRBV21-1. TRBV21-1 is a known pseudogene. CDR3 length equals 16 residues. CDR3 DNA sequence: TGCGCCAGCAGGAAGGGTCTACAACACGCACGAAACACCATATATTTT. This translates into CASRKGLQHARNTIYF.

The rearrangement links TRBV6-5 to TRBJ2-1; the D is unclear. V dropped 0 bases and J dropped 0 bases, with 6 bases sitting between them. Germline-derived CDR1 and CDR2 are MNHEY and SVGAGI. The CDR3 has 15 residues. For the CDR3, the DNA is TGTGCCAGCAGTTACTCTAAAAACTCCTACAATGAGCAGTTCTTC. It is translated as CASSYSKNSYNEQFF.

V gene TRBV7-4 combines with J gene TRBJ1-1; no definite D call. Germline assignment: CDR1 SGHVT and CDR2 SQSDAQ. There are 16 residues in the CDR3. The germline V and J ends were trimmed by 1 base and 1 base, with 13 bases remaining between them. This CDR3 reads CASSLVRPIPNTEAFF. CDR3 coding DNA: TGTGCCAGCAGCTTAGTCAGACCAATTCCGAACACTGAAGCTTTCTTT.

The count of this clone is one. The genes are TRBV2 and TRBJ2-3; D may be TRBD1 or TRBD2 (5 bases each). The V end was cut by 6 bases, the J end by 2 bases, with 15 bases between. This CDR3 is 15 amino acids long. CDR1 is SNHLY and CDR2 is FYNNEI in the germline V gene. This chain's CDR3 is CASRGDLGHTDTQYF. CDR3 coding DNA: TGTGCCAGCAGAGGGGACCTTGGGCACACAGATACGCAGTATTTT.

The rearrangement links TRBV5-4 to TRBJ1-1, with 8 bases aligning to TRBD1. Germline CDR1 reads SGHNT; CDR2 reads YYREEE (reference sequence). CDR3 length: 16 amino acids. J gave up 4 bases and V 0 bases, and 8 bases lay outside the gene matches. CDR3 in amino acids: CASSLGPGTGITEAFF. CDR3 bases: TGTGCCAGCAGCTTGGGCCCCGGGACAGGTATCACTGAAGCTTTCTTT.

The genes are TRBV7-4 and TRBJ1-2; no clear D. Between the trimmed V and J ends, which lost 6 bases and 2 bases, there was a span of 13 bases. CDR3 size: 14 residues. CDR1 and CDR2 from the germline V gene are SGHVT and SQSDAQ. The CDR3 region is CASRREGWNYGYTF. CDR3 bases: TGTGCCAGCAGGCGGGAGGGTTGGAACTATGGCTACACCTTC.

The rearrangement links TRBV10-1 to TRBJ2-1, with 13 bases that match TRBD2. With 5 bases clipped from V and 4 bases from J, the junction kept 11 bases outside the gene matches. This CDR3 comprises 18 residues. Germline V CDR1 and CDR2: WNHNN, SYGVQD (reference sequence). DNA of the CDR3: TGCGCCAGCAGTCTAACTAGCGGGAGGGCCCAGAGTTACAATGAGCAGTTCTTC. Translated: CASSLTSGRAQSYNEQFF.

The chain employs TRBV18 and TRBJ2-7, with D maybe TRBD1 (5 bases). This CDR3 contains 15 residues. Germline CDR1 and CDR2: KGHSH and LQKENI. V shed 0 bases and J shed 1 base, with 10 bases lying between them. The CDR3 sequence: CASSPPAGLSYEQYF. CDR3 DNA sequence: TGTGCCAGCTCACCACCGGCAGGGCTTTCCTACGAGCAGTACTTC.

The table lists this clone with a few counts. The V and J genes are TRBV6-5 and TRBJ2-5; D gene ambiguous. Between the trimmed V and J ends, which lost 3 bases and 4 bases, there was a span of 3 bases. CDR1 and CDR2 from the germline V gene are MNHEY and SVGAGI. This CDR3 has 11 amino acids. The CDR3 DNA reads TGTGCCAGCAGTTATTCAGAGACCCAGTACTTC. Its protein is CASSYSETQYF.

The chain uses TRBV5-6 and TRBJ2-1; D possibly corresponds to TRBD1 (6 bases). The CDR3 has 12 residues. V dropped 4 bases and J dropped 10 bases, with 12 bases sitting between them. Germline V gene sequence: CDR1 SGHDT, CDR2 YYEEEE. In nucleotides, the CDR3 is TGTGCCAGCAGCATACAGGGTGACGAGCAGTTCTTC. Residues: CASSIQGDEQFF. The whole variable domain, remainder taken from reference TRBV5-6 and TRBJ2-1, is DAGVTQSPTHLIKTRGQQVTLRCSPKSGHDTVSWYQQALGQGPQFIFQYYEEEERQRGNFPDRFSGHQFPNYSSELNVNALLLGDSALYLCASSIQGDEQFFGPGTRLTVL.